This T cell receptor (beta chain) was sequenced for a study of blood T cell repertoires in COVID-19. Whole-study context: Samples came from the United States, Italy and Spain, spanning acute and convalescent COVID-19. T cells, B-cell-depleted T cells, or PBMCs supplied cDNA or gDNA.

Germline V gene sequence: CDR1 GTSNPN, CDR2 SVGIG (reference sequence). V was trimmed by 4 bases and J by 4 bases, leaving 14 bases between them. This CDR3 is 13 amino acids long. Original methodology: Researchers report that nucleated cell counts were estimated from reference gene primer amplification. Measured with immunoSEQ multiplex PCR; TCRdb has only the in-frame clones, and not every one. The V and J calls and clone size come from that table; D and trimming were worked out from the DNA. The table has over 100,000 clones, less than 90% seen once. The V call is TRBV30, the J call TRBJ2-7; a weak D match, TRBD2 (6 bases). Sequencing was performed on peripheral blood. The sequence was collected from an older woman with acute or convalescent COVID-19. This CDR3 is CAWTGLSVYEQYF. In nucleotides, the CDR3 is TGTGCCTGGACGGGACTCTCCGTGTACGAGCAGTACTTC.